This entry describes one T cell receptor (beta chain). This sample was taken from a study of human T cells and chemical hapten exposure. Unique molecular identifiers were affixed to discrete cDNA molecules within the library. TCRdb redid the calling of the RACE reads with MiXCR, one entry per CDR3 protein. Of about 90,000 distinct CDR3 sequences in the sample, 10% to 13% were seen once. The time point here: patch test 1, 2 weeks after DPC sensitization. Sample treatment: therapeutic diphenylcyclopropenone sensitization with weekly scalp DPC. It was unfractionated whole blood from which total RNA was extracted. With 4 bases removed from V and 2 bases from J, the gap between germline ends came to 14 bases. The CDR3 is made up of 15 amino acids. CDR1 LGHNA and CDR2 YNFKEQ come from the germline V gene.

Sequences were derived from whole blood, sampled in connection with sensitization to the hapten diphenylcyclopropenone (DPC). The TCR sequence derives from a man aged 35-49 years with alopecia areata. Some clones in this sample may be carry-over from other donors' samples. The V call is TRBV4-2, the J call TRBJ1-1; D ambiguous. The CDR3 DNA reads TGTGCCAGCAGCCCACCCAACTCTGATAACACTGAAGCTTTCTTT. Protein sequence: CASSPPNSDNTEAFF.